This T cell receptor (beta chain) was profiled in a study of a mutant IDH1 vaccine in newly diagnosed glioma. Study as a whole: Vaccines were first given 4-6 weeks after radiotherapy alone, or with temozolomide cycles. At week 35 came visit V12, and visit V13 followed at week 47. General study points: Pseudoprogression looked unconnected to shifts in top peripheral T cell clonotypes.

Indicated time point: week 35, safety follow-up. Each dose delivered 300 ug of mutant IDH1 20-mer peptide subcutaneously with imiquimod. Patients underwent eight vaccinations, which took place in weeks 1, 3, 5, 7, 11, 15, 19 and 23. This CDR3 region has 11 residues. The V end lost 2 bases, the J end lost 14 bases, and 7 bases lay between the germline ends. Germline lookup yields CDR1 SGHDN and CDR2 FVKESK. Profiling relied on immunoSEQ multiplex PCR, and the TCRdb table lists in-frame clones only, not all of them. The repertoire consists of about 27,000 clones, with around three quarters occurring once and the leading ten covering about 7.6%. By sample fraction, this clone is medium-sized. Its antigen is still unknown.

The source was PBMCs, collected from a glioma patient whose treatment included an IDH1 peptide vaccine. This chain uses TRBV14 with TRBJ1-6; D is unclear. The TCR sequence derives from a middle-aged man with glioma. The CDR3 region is CASSQHLTLHF. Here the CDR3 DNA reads TGTGCCAGCAGCCAACACCTCACCCTCCACTTT.